These 10 T cell receptor beta chains came from one sample sequenced in a study of Ad26.COV2.S vaccination and SARS-CoV-2 variants. The treatment denotes: some 20 received Ad26.COV2.S at low or high dose, single or two shots; 5 received placebo; per-sample allocation not given. Vaccine and placebo recipients were sampled on day 63 after the first injection. Data came from immunoSEQ multiplex PCR; TCRdb stores just in-frame clones and leaves some out. The table records about 380,000 clones, 83% of them present only once. Specimen: peripheral blood, collected in a trial of Ad26.COV2.S vaccine versus placebo. The receptors stem from a person between 18 and 60 years old who received the Ad26.COV2.S COVID-19 vaccine or a placebo.

The rearrangement joins TRBV27 to TRBJ1-1; D possibly corresponds to TRBD1 (5 bases). This CDR3 comprises 14 residues. Trimming pared 1 base from V and 2 bases from J, leaving 8 bases between. CDR1 MNHEY and CDR2 SMNVEV come from the germline V gene (reference sequence). The CDR3 loop reads CASSLFGANTEAFF. The CDR3 bases are TGTGCCAGCAGTTTATTTGGGGCTAACACTGAAGCTTTCTTT.

This chain uses TRBV2 with TRBJ1-4; weak D call: TRBD1 (5 bases). Trimming took 8 bases from V and 0 from J, leaving 13 bases between them. This CDR3 is 15 amino acids long. The germline V gene has CDR1 SNHLY and CDR2 FYNNEI. In DNA, the CDR3 is TGTGCCAGCGCCCAAGGGGTAGCAACTAATGAAAAACTGTTTTTT. Translation: CASAQGVATNEKLFF.

This clone was seen once. The CDR3 here is CASSLPGQGWEKLFF. As DNA, the CDR3 is TGTGCCAGCAGCTTACCCGGACAGGGATGGGAAAAACTGTTTTTT. The rearrangement uses TRBV7-6 and TRBJ1-4; TRBD1 agrees at 8 bases. V shed 2 bases, J shed 8 bases, and the junction held 7 bases outside the gene matches. Germline CDR1 is SGHVS and CDR2 is FNYEAQ. The CDR3 totals 15 residues.

The CDR3 DNA follows: TGTGCCAGCAGCCAAGAAAATGGAGGGACGGGACAGGCTACTAAACGGGGAAAACTGTTTTTT. It codes for CASSQENGGTGQATKRGKLFF. The chain links TRBV4-2 to TRBJ1-4; 8 positions match TRBD1. Germline V gene data show CDR1 as LGHNA and CDR2 as YNFKEQ. V shed 0 bases and J 10 bases; nucleotides not matched to a gene: 25. This CDR3 region has 21 residues.

The chain combines TRBV27 with TRBJ2-6; the D is unclear. V was trimmed by 7 bases and J by 0 bases, leaving 7 bases between them. The CDR3 runs to 14 residues. Germline values: CDR1 MNHEY, CDR2 SMNVEV (reference sequence). The CDR3 DNA reads as TGTGCCAGCACCAGTTACTCTGGGGCCAACGTCCTGACTTTC. This sequence encodes CASTSYSGANVLTF.

The CDR3 protein is CASSFTVNTEAFF. As DNA, the CDR3 is TGTGCCAGCAGCTTCACAGTGAACACTGAAGCTTTCTTT. The V call is TRBV7-8, the J call TRBJ1-1; D is uncertain. Germline assignment: CDR1 SGHVS and CDR2 FQNEAQ. Between the trimmed V and J ends, which lost 3 bases and 0 bases, there was a span of 5 bases. This CDR3 comprises 13 residues.

The rearrangement joins TRBV15 to TRBJ2-1; D may be TRBD1 or TRBD2 (5 bases each). V was trimmed by 3 bases and J by 5 bases, leaving 11 bases between them. Germline V gene sequence: CDR1 LNHNV, CDR2 YYDKDF (reference sequence). CDR3 size: 14 residues. CDR3 DNA sequence: TGTGCCACCAGCAGTCCTCGGGACCACAATGAGCAGTTCTTC. Translating gives CATSSPRDHNEQFF.

This clone appeared once. This chain connects TRBV5-1 to TRBJ2-4; possible D gene TRBD2, 5 bases. The germline gives CDR1 SGHRS, CDR2 YFSETQ. Trimming pared 0 bases from V and 9 bases from J, leaving 13 bases between. The CDR3 runs 14 residues. The CDR3 bases are TGCGCCAGCAGCTTGGAAGTAGGCGAGGGCATTCAGTACTTC. Amino acids: CASSLEVGEGIQYF.

V and J are TRBV12-1 and TRBJ2-1. TRBV12-1 is annotated as a pseudogene. The CDR3 is made up of 16 amino acids. The CDR3 protein is CASSPPNKGEDNEQFF. The CDR3 DNA follows: TGTGCCAGCAGCCCTCCCAACAAGGGGGAGGACAATGAGCAGTTCTTC.

The chain uses TRBV9 and TRBJ2-1; TRBD2 agrees at 8 bases. The CDR3 spans 15 residues. CDR1 and CDR2 (germline): SGDLS, YYNGEE. Trimming removed 2 bases from V and 10 bases from J; junction bases left unmatched: 11. CDR3 loop: CASSVTPGGQDEQFF. The CDR3 nucleotides are TGTGCCAGCAGCGTCACTCCGGGAGGGCAAGACGAGCAGTTCTTC. The full variable domain, in which reference TRBV9 and TRBJ2-1 provide the parts outside the CDR3, is DSGVTQTPKHLITATGQRVTLRCSPRSGDLSVYWYQQSLDQGLQFLIQYYNGEERAKGNILERFSAQQFPDLHSELNLSSLELGDSALYFCASSVTPGGQDEQFFGPGTRLTVL.